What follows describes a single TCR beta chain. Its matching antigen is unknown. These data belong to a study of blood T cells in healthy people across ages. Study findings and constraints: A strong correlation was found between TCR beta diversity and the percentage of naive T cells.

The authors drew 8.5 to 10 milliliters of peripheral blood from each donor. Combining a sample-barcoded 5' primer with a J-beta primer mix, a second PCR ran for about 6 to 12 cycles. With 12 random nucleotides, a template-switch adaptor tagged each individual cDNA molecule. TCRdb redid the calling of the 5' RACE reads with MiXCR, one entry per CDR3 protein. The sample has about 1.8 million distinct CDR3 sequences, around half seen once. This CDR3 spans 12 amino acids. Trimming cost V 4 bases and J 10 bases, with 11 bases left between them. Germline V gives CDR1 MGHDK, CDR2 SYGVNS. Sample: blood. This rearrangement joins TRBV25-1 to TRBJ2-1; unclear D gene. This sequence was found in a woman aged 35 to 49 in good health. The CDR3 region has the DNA TGTGCCAGCAGTGGGGTAGACTGGGAGCAGTTCTTC. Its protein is CASSGVDWEQFF.